The present entry profiles one TCR beta chain with its context. This clonotype was picked up a small number of times. What this receptor recognizes is not known. Base quality data are lacking; no much larger clone is found one base away. The data belong to a study of regulatory T cells in long-lasting Graves disease (dated by TCRdb to the early 2020s). Context from the whole study: Newly diagnosed Graves' disease patients had taken antithyroid drugs for less than 3 months. Peripheral blood TCR sequencing and RNA sequencing compared persistent Graves' disease patients with newly diagnosed Graves' disease patients. The study was conducted in China and was registered as a clinical trial. TCR sequencing covered some 13 persistent and 20 or so newly diagnosed Graves' disease patients, some 35 samples in total.

The sample's time point label is to be understood as: newly diagnosed GD, antithyroid drugs for less than 3 months. For both TCR sequencing and RNA sequencing, RNA was extracted from PBMCs using TRIzol. The diagnosis of Graves' disease followed American Thyroid Association guidelines. Recruitment of patients was carried out at an endocrinology department in Xi'an, China. Each patient gave 7 to 9.5 milliliters of peripheral blood, collected in an EDTA anticoagulant tube. Ficoll Paque Plus density gradient separation was used to isolate PBMCs, and no additional T cell sorting was done. An Agilent 2100 Bioanalyzer and agarose gel were used to check RNA quality, and a NanoDrop 2000 was used to measure RNA concentration. Counted from cysteine to phenylalanine, this CDR3 has 13 amino acids. Of the read, only the CDR3 DNA is kept; its 39 bases are in frame from base 1. Between the V and J ends, shortened by 6 bases and 3 bases respectively, the junction contains 10 bases. CDR1 is given as MNHEY and CDR2 as SMNVEV, both from the germline V gene (reference sequence).

The study at large found these results: Lower TCR Shannon entropy and fewer highly expanded clones were observed in persistent Graves' disease patients than in newly diagnosed patients, which suggested clonal expansion. Peripheral blood alone was examined, since thyroid tissue, which constituted the primary lesion, could not be accessed. The small sample size was acknowledged by the authors as a limitation that may reduce accuracy. A larger number of public clonotypes was shared among persistent patients (around 2,500) than among newly diagnosed patients (about 990). Only the TCR beta chain was sequenced and analyzed. Preferential use of TRBV28, TRBJ1-2 and TRBJ2-5 was observed in persistent disease, whereas TRBV20-1 and TRBJ2-1 were favored in newly diagnosed disease.

Library preparation was by multiplex PCR. TCRdb names Illumina HiSeq 4000 as the instrument used. To build TCR beta libraries, CDR3 regions were amplified by Arm-PCR using iRepertoire HTBI primers. Before sequencing, the PCR products went through gel purification. In the paper's pipeline: Gene usage analysis of CDR3 amino acid clonotypes used the 60 to 75 TRBV and about 15 TRBJ segments found across samples. COPE and FqMerger were used to merge the filtered high-quality paired reads into contigs. BLAST was used to align contigs to IMGT TRBV, TRBD and TRBJ reference genes, with CDR3 defined following IMGT. Any clonotype with a frequency above 0.1% was classified as a highly expanded clone. Shannon entropy was used to measure repertoire diversity, and the Gini coefficient was used to measure V-J evenness. A clonotype found in more than one individual was treated as public. TCRdb reran the public reads through fastp at Q25 and MiXCR, keeping productive beta chains. Rows matching on CDR3 protein sequence are summarized as one entry with the most common DNA and genes. The V and J calls come from TCRdb's annotation, not from the publication. Within this sample are approximately 440,000 distinct CDR3 sequences, with roughly 17% of them counted one time only. The top ten clonotypes cover less than 15% of the sample.

These data were also filed under a second study, of T cells in Graves' hyperthyroidism and ophthalmopathy. From the second report: A patient counted as having stable Graves' hyperthyroidism if no progression to ophthalmopathy occurred over 18 months of follow-up. Hyperthyroidism patients were newly diagnosed, had a disease duration of under 2 months, and were aged 18 to 65 years. Exclusion was applied to patients with uncontrolled infections, other autoimmune diseases, pregnancy or lactation. Clinical symptoms, serum thyroxine and TRAb, thyroid ultrasound, and orbital computed tomography formed the basis for the diagnoses. For the first round of RT-PCR on the TCR CDR3, the HTBI primer set was used together with the Qiagen OneStep RT-PCR kit. Most expanded thyroid clonotypes (frequency above 0.001) were also detected in blood, a finding suggesting that blood repertoires may reflect thyroid immune responses. Ophthalmopathy was separated from stable hyperthyroidism by a 13 V-J signature model, with approximately 90% sensitivity and just over 81% specificity obtained in cross-validation and 80%/75% obtained in testing. In validation, the model predicted progression to ophthalmopathy with approximately 71% sensitivity and 72% to 75% specificity, a median of approximately 6.7 months before onset. TCR V-J signatures able to tell the groups apart were searched for in a discovery cohort of 90 to 100 patients, of whom over 40 had Graves' ophthalmopathy and 57 had stable Graves' hyperthyroidism. Whether ophthalmopathy could be predicted prospectively was tested in an independent validation cohort made up of about 18 hyperthyroidism patients plus 17 patients who later progressed to ophthalmopathy. The 95 to 100 discovery patients were randomly split 7:3 into training and test sets. Thyroid tissue and blood T-cell repertoires from more than five Graves' hyperthyroidism patients were also compared in the study. After sampling, hyperthyroidism patients received methimazole starting at 30 mg daily, and ophthalmopathy patients received high-dose intravenous methylprednisolone. A second multiplex PCR round built the libraries, followed by size selection and purification. Libraries were sequenced paired-end with 100 bp reads on an Illumina HiSeq2000. SOAPnuke was used to process the raw data, with reads discarded if the reads contained adapters or uncalled bases, had a mean Phred below 15, or lacked an exact constant-primer or identifier match. High-quality paired reads were merged using COPE v1.2.5, and each unique nucleotide sequence was defined as a clonotype. Clonotypes were aligned to IMGT TRBV, TRBD and TRBJ reference segments using MiTCR v1.1. The analysis included only V-J combinations with a frequency above 0.0001, which together covered around 99% of the repertoires. The TCS score was defined as the ratio of F50 (clonal expansion) to E x V (chaos), calculated using BLOSUM62-based TCRdist between CDR3 peptides within each V-J. Welch's t-statistics and random forest reduced approximately 520 V-J features to some 14, which were used in a naive Bayes classifier (R e1071). No statistical method was used to set the sample size in advance, and investigators knew the group allocation. The paper describes TCR Vbeta CDR3 sequencing of 135 peripheral blood samples, made up of some 42 ophthalmopathy patients, more than 70 hyperthyroidism patients and 17 progressor patients.

Sample: peripheral blood mononuclear cells (PBMCs), taken at new diagnosis, from a patient treated with antithyroid drugs. The rearranged segments are TRBV27 and TRBJ2-3; TRBD1 is a weak D gene call, 5 bases matching. The source is a middle-aged man with Graves disease. Donor details come from another sample of the same person, matched by shared clones. The CDR3 loop reads CASSDRPTDTQYF. The DNA sequence is as follows: TGTGCCAGCAGCGACAGACCTACAGATACGCAGTATTTT.